The rows below give T cell receptor beta chains drawn from one sample of a study of response to subunit inactivated influenza vaccine. TCRdb itself ran the RT-PCR reads through MiXCR, one entry per CDR3 protein. The table has about 180,000 distinct CDR3 sequences, about 9% seen once. Here the sequenced sample was non-naive T cells sorted from PBMCs, taken on the day of vaccination. Every receptor here comes from a man aged 45-65 years who received an inactivated influenza vaccine. Each CDR3 is given with its conserved first and last residue. The D gene is left open where the match is weak. The size of a clone is reported for some rows only, either as once, few or many, or as a class for expanded clones.

d_call	v_call	clone_size	j_call	cdr3_nt	cdr3_aa
-	TRBV12-3/TRBV12-4	many	TRBJ1-2	TGTGCCAGCTGGGACGATGGCTACACCTTC	CASWDDGYTF
TRBD2	TRBV11-1	few	TRBJ2-5	TGTGCCAGCAGCCTTCAAGCGGGAGGGCCGAATCCGGGAATCCCCCAAGAGACCCAGTACTTC	CASSLQAGGPNPGIPQETQYF
-	TRBV11-2	few	TRBJ2-5	TGTGCCAGCAGCTCCGCTCGGGACTCTCGCGGGGTGACCCAGTACTTC	CASSSARDSRGVTQYF
TRBD2	TRBV7-9	many	TRBJ2-3	TGTGCCAGCAGCTTTAGCGGGGCCACAGATACGCAGTATTTT	CASSFSGATDTQYF
-	TRBV7-6	-	TRBJ2-5	TGTGCCAGCAGCTTCGACCCTATTACCGGAACCCAGTACTTC	CASSFDPITGTQYF
-	TRBV5-1	-	TRBJ2-3	TGCGCCAGCAGCTTGGACACTACTCACACAGATACGCAGTATTTT	CASSLDTTHTDTQYF
TRBD1	TRBV20-1	few	TRBJ1-6	TGCAGTGCTACGCCTACAGGGGAAGGGAATTCACCCCTCCACTTT	CSATPTGEGNSPLHF
TRBD2	TRBV5-1	few	TRBJ2-3	TGCGCCAGCCGATCTCGACTAGCAACAGATACGCAGTATTTT	CASRSRLATDTQYF
-	TRBV27	few	TRBJ2-1	TGTGCCAGCAGTTTACCCGCCCGGGGGATAAATGAGCAGTTCTTC	CASSLPARGINEQFF
TRBD2	TRBV28	few	TRBJ2-3	TGTGCCAGCAGTTTGGGACTAGCGGTCACAGATACGCAGTATTTT	CASSLGLAVTDTQYF
-	TRBV14	many	TRBJ1-4	TGTGCCAGCAGCCAATTGCGGGGGTCGGATGAAAAACTGTTTTTT	CASSQLRGSDEKLFF
TRBD2	TRBV20-1	-	TRBJ2-7	TGCAGTGCTAGAGATCAAGGACTAGCGGGAGGGCCCGGTTCCTACGAGCAGTACTTC	CSARDQGLAGGPGSYEQYF
-	TRBV20-1	-	TRBJ1-5	TGCAGTGCTAGGGAAACAGGGAGGAAGGATCAGCCCCAGCATTTT	CSARETGRKDQPQHF
TRBD1	TRBV6-2/TRBV6-3	few	TRBJ1-2	TGTGCCAGCAGTACCGGGACAGTAAGGGTCGGCTACACCTTC	CASSTGTVRVGYTF
-	TRBV28	few	TRBJ2-2	TGTGCCAGCAGTTGGGGGGCGAACACCGGGGAGCTGTTTTTT	CASSWGANTGELFF
TRBD1	TRBV5-1	many	TRBJ1-1	TGCGCCAGCAGCCGTACGACAGGGTTGAACACTGAAGCTTTCTTT	CASSRTTGLNTEAFF
TRBD2	TRBV6-2/TRBV6-3	-	TRBJ2-1	TGTGCCAGCAGTTACTCCCGGACTAGCGGGAGGAGCTCCTACAATGAGCAGTTCTTC	CASSYSRTSGRSSYNEQFF
TRBD2	TRBV12-3/TRBV12-4	many	TRBJ2-2	TGTGCCAGCAGTTTATTCGGGGGGGACACCGGGGAGCTGTTTTTT	CASSLFGGDTGELFF
-	TRBV20-1	-	TRBJ2-1	TGCAGTGCTAGGAGGGACGTTTACAATGAGCAGTTCTTC	CSARRDVYNEQFF
TRBD1	TRBV4-1	few	TRBJ1-2	TGCGCCAGCAGCCAAGGACAGGGGGTGACCTATGGCTACACCTTC	CASSQGQGVTYGYTF
-	TRBV20-1	many	TRBJ2-3	TGCAGTGCTAGAGGGGTGACAGGGCCCGGGAGAGATACGCAGTATTTT	CSARGVTGPGRDTQYF
-	TRBV7-3	-	TRBJ2-1	TGTGCCAGCAGACATTCCCCTGAACAGTTCTTC	CASRHSPEQFF
-	TRBV29-1	-	TRBJ2-5	TGCAGCGTTGAGCCATCACCAGGGGAGACCCAGTACTTC	CSVEPSPGETQYF
-	TRBV20-1	many	TRBJ1-1	TGCAGTGCTAGAGACGCAGGTAGTGAAGCTTTCTTT	CSARDAGSEAFF
TRBD1	TRBV10-3	few	TRBJ2-3	TGTGCCATCAGTGGCAGGGGGAGCGGCACAGATACGCAGTATTTT	CAISGRGSGTDTQYF
TRBD1	TRBV7-9	many	TRBJ1-4	TGTGCCAGCAGCAGCCGGACAGGGGATACGGAAAAACTGTTTTTT	CASSSRTGDTEKLFF
TRBD1	TRBV5-1	few	TRBJ2-5	TGCGCCAGCAGTTCCGGGACAGCACGGGGACGGAGAGAGACCCAGTACTTC	CASSSGTARGRRETQYF
-	TRBV13	few	TRBJ1-1	TGTGCCAGCAGCGAAGGACAGCTGAACACTGAAGCTTTCTTT	CASSEGQLNTEAFF
-	TRBV20-1	few	TRBJ2-3	TGCAGTGCTAGAGATCCGAGGGGGGATACGCAGTATTTT	CSARDPRGDTQYF
TRBD2	TRBV11-2	-	TRBJ2-7	TGTGCCAGCAGCTTGCCCTGGTTGCGGGGGGCCTACGAGCAGTACTTC	CASSLPWLRGAYEQYF
TRBD2	TRBV11-2	many	TRBJ2-5	TGTGCCACCAACACGAGGGGACTAGATGCGGAGACCCAGTACTTC	CATNTRGLDAETQYF
-	TRBV2	-	TRBJ1-1	TGTGCCAGCGGGGAGCCAGGGAGGGGGAACACTGAAGCTTTCTTT	CASGEPGRGNTEAFF
TRBD2	TRBV20-1	few	TRBJ2-7	TGCAGTGCTAGAGATTTGACTAGCCGCTACGAGCAGTACTTC	CSARDLTSRYEQYF
-	TRBV5-6	few	TRBJ1-1	TGTGCCAGCAGCTTGTACGGGGCGCACACTGAAGCTTTCTTT	CASSLYGAHTEAFF
-	TRBV5-1	few	TRBJ1-1	TGCGCCAGCAGCAAGGACAGCTCTAACACTGAAGCTTTCTTT	CASSKDSSNTEAFF
-	TRBV28	-	TRBJ2-3	TGTGCCAGCAGTTTACAGTTTCGAGTGGCAGATACGCAGTATTTT	CASSLQFRVADTQYF
-	TRBV9	-	TRBJ1-1	TGTGCCAGCAGCGTAGAGATAGGCGGGAACACTGAAGCTTTCTTT	CASSVEIGGNTEAFF
TRBD2	TRBV20-1	many	TRBJ2-7	TGCAGTGCTAGACGGGGGGGGAACGCCGAGCAGTACTTC	CSARRGGNAEQYF
-	TRBV21-1	few	TRBJ1-4	TGTGCCAGCAGCCCCCCCAGGCGTGCTGCAACTAATGAAAAACTGTTTTTT	CASSPPRRAATNEKLFF
TRBD2	TRBV3-1	few	TRBJ2-1	TGTGCCAGCAGCCAAAGGCCCCTAGCGGGAGCACACTACAATGAGCAGTTCTTC	CASSQRPLAGAHYNEQFF
TRBD2	TRBV2	many	TRBJ2-1	TGTGCCAGCAAGGGCCCGCTAGCGGACCACTCCTACAATGAGCAGTTCTTC	CASKGPLADHSYNEQFF
TRBD1	TRBV6-5	-	TRBJ1-6	TGTGCCAGCAGTTACGCTTGGACAGGGGAATCACCCCTCCACTTT	CASSYAWTGESPLHF
-	TRBV12-3/TRBV12-4	few	TRBJ1-6	TGTGCCAGCAGTTTAGCCGCAGGGTCTAATTCACCCCTCCACTTT	CASSLAAGSNSPLHF
-	TRBV28	-	TRBJ1-5	TGTTCCAGCAGTCCACAGCGAGGGGGACACAATCAGCCCCAGCATTTT	CSSSPQRGGHNQPQHF
-	TRBV3-1	-	TRBJ2-3	TGTGCCAGCAGCCATCACCGTACAGGGTATGGAGATACGCAGTATTTT	CASSHHRTGYGDTQYF
-	TRBV13	-	TRBJ2-1	TGTGCCAGCAGCTTGATGTTTGGGGGCAGCTACAATGAGCAGTTCTTC	CASSLMFGGSYNEQFF
TRBD1	TRBV5-1	few	TRBJ1-5	TGCGCCAGCAGCCCAGGACAGGGGGCTTGGTGGCCCCAGCATTTT	CASSPGQGAWWPQHF
TRBD2	TRBV3-1	-	TRBJ2-5	TGTGCCAGCAGCCAAGATACGGGCGGGGGTTCCGAGTACTTC	CASSQDTGGGSEYF
TRBD1	TRBV7-8	-	TRBJ2-7	TGTGCCAGCAGCAAATCCCCACCCGACAGGGGCGCCTACGAGCAGTACTTC	CASSKSPPDRGAYEQYF
-	TRBV28	-	TRBJ1-2	TGTGCCAGCACCCTCTCTACAGTGAACTATGGCTACACCTTC	CASTLSTVNYGYTF
TRBD1	TRBV5-5	few	TRBJ2-2	TGTGCCAGCAGCATTCAGGGGGCTTCGAACACCGGGGAGCTGTTTTTT	CASSIQGASNTGELFF
-	TRBV9	many	TRBJ2-7	TGTGCCAGCAGCGTAGATTTCAGGGGCGAGCAGTACTTC	CASSVDFRGEQYF
-	TRBV28	few	TRBJ1-1	TGTGCCAGCAGTTGGGACGGGAGGGGAGAAGCTTTCTTT	CASSWDGRGEAFF